This T cell receptor (beta chain) was sequenced in a study of human T cells and chemical hapten exposure. Study-level information: For sensitization, 2% DPC was applied to a roughly 2 cm by roughly 2 cm patch of upper inner arm skin. The patients were mostly female; they had alopecia areata, totalis or universalis. From small differences in pooled library volume came most of the variation in per-sample TCR yields.

Each CDR3 protein gets one entry after TCRdb re-called the RACE reads with MiXCR. The sample holds roughly 50,000 distinct CDR3 sequences; roughly a tenth are singletons and the top ten take 9.5% to 10%. The time point was: pre-sensitization, week 0. The sample's treatment: therapeutic diphenylcyclopropenone sensitization with weekly scalp DPC. Unfractionated whole blood yielded the extracted total RNA. Germline V lookup: CDR1 ENHRY, CDR2 SYGVKD. The CDR3 spans 14 residues. Trimming stripped 6 bases from V and 4 bases from J, with 15 bases between. This clonotype was detected many times. The antigen is undetermined. The study's findings and limits: Patch test scores rose with PT1 expanded TCR counts, a positive correlation.

The chain recombines TRBV10-3 with TRBJ1-1, with D possibly matching TRBD1 (5 bases). The TCR comes from a woman aged 30 to 39 with alopecia areata. Some clones in this sample may be carry-over from other donors' samples. The sequencing here drew on whole blood, taken in connection with sensitization to the hapten diphenylcyclopropenone (DPC). The CDR3 here is CAIRDAGGSTEAFF. The CDR3 DNA is TGTGCCATCAGGGATGCGGGGGGGAGCACTGAAGCTTTCTTT.